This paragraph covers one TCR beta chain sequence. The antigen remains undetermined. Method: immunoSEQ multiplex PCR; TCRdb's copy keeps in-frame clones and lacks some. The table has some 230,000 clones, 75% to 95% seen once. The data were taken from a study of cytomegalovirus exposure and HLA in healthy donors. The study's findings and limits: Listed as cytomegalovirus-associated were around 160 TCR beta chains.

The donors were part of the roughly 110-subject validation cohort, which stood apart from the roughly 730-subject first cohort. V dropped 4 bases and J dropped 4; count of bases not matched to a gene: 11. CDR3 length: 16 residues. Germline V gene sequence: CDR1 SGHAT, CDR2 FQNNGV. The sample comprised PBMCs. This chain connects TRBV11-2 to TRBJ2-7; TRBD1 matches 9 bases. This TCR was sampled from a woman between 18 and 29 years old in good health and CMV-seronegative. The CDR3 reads CASSSPYPGTGYEQYF. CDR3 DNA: TGTGCCAGCAGCTCCCCATACCCCGGGACAGGGTACGAGCAGTACTTC.